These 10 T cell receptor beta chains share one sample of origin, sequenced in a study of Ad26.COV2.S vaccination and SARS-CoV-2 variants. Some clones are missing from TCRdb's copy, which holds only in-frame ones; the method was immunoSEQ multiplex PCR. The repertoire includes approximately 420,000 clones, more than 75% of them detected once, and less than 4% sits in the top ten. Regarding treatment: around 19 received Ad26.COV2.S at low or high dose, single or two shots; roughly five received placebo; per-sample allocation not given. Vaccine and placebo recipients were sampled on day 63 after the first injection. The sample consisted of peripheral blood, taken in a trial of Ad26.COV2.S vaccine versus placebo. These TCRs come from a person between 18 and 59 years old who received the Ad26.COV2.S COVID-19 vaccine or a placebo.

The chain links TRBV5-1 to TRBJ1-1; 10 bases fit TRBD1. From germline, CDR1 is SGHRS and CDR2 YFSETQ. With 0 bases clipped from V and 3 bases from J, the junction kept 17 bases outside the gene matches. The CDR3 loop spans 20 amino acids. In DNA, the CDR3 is TGCGCCAGCAGCTTGGGATTAGTTCCCGGGACAGGGGTGCGGGACACTGAAGCTTTCTTT. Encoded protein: CASSLGLVPGTGVRDTEAFF.

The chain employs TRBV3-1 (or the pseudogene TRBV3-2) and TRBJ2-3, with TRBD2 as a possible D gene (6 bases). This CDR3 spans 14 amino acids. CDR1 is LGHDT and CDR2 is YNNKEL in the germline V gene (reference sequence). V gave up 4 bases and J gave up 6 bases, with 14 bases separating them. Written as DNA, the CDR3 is TGTGCCAGCAGCCCAACCCTAGCGCCCGATACGCAGTATTTT. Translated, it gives CASSPTLAPDTQYF.

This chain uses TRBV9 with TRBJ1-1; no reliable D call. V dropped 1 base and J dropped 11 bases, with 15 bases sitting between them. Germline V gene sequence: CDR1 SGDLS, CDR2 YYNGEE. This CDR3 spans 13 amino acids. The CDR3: CASSVTSPGRAFF. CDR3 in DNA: TGTGCCAGCAGCGTAACCAGCCCGGGCCGGGCTTTCTTT.

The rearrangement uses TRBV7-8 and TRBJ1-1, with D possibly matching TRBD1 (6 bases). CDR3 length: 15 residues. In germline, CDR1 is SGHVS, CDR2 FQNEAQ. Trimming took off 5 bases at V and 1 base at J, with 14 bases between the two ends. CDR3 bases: TGTGCCAGCAGCGAGACCGACAGGAGGAACACTGAAGCTTTCTTT. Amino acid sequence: CASSETDRRNTEAFF.

This CDR3 reads CASCLIRNYGYTF. CDR3 nucleotide sequence: TGTGCCAGCTGTCTAATTCGGAACTATGGCTACACCTTC. J is TRBJ1-2 and V is TRBV2; D unclear. Germline CDR1 SNHLY, CDR2 FYNNEI. The length of the CDR3 is 13 residues. The V end was cut by 8 bases, the J end by 2 bases, with 12 bases between.

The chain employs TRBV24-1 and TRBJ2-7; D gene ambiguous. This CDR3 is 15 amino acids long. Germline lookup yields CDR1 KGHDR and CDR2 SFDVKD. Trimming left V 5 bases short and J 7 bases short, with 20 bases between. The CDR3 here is CATSGSLTGPEEQYF. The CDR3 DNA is TGTGCCACCAGTGGTTCCCTGACGGGTCCAGAGGAGCAGTACTTC.

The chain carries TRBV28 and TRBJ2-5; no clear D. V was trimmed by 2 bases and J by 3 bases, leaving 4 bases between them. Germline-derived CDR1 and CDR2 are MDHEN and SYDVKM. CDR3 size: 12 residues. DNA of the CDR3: TGTGCCAGCAGTTTAAGGGAAGAGACCCAGTACTTC. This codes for CASSLREETQYF.

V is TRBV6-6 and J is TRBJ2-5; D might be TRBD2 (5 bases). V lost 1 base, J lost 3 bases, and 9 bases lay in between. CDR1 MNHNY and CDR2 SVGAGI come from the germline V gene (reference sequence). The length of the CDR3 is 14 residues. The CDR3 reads CASSYWRREETQYF. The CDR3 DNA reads TGTGCCAGCAGTTACTGGAGGCGGGAAGAGACCCAGTACTTC.

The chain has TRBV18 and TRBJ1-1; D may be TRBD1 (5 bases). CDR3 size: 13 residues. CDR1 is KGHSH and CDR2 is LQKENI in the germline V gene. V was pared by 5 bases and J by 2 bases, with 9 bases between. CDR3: CASSGRVNTEAFF. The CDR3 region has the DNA TGTGCCAGCTCAGGCAGGGTAAACACTGAAGCTTTCTTT. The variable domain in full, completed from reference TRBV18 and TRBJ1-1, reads NAGVMQNPRHLVRRRGQEARLRCSPMKGHSHVYWYRQLPEEGLKFMVYLQKENIIDESGMPKERFSAEFPKEGPSILRIQQVVRGDSAAYFCASSGRVNTEAFFGQGTRLTVV.

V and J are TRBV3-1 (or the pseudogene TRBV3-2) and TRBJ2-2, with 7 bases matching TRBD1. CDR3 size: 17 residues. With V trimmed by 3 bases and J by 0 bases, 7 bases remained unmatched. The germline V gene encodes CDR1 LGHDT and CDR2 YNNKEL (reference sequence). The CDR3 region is CASSQNGGQANTGELFF. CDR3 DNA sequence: TGTGCCAGCAGCCAGAACGGAGGACAGGCGAACACCGGGGAGCTGTTTTTT.